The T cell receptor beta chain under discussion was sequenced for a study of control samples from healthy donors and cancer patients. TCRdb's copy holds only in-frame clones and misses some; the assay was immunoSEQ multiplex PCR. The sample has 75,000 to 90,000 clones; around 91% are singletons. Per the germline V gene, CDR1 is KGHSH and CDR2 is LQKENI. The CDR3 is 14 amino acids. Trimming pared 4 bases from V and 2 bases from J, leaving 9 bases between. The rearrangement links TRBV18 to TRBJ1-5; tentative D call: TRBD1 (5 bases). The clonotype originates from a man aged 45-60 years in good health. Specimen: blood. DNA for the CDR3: TGTGCCAGCTCACTCGGGGCCGGCAATCAGCCCCAGCATTTT. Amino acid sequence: CASSLGAGNQPQHF.